Presented here are 9 T cell receptor beta chains from one specimen sequenced in a study of control samples from healthy donors and cancer patients. The repertoire was sequenced with immunoSEQ multiplex PCR; TCRdb's copy has only in-frame clones and lacks some. The sample comprises fewer than 80,000 clones, nearly 90% of which are singletons, and around 6% rests with the top ten. Input material: PBMCs. The receptors derive from a man aged 60-69 years with colorectal cancer.

The chain recombines TRBV12-5 with TRBJ2-3; TRBD1 might be the D (6 bases). The CDR3 contains 13 residues. The V gene lost 1 base and the J gene lost 6 bases, with 8 bases spanning the gap. The V gene's germline CDR1 is LGHNT and CDR2 FRNRAP. The CDR3 here is CASGLAGVDTQYF. In DNA form, the CDR3 reads TGTGCTAGTGGTTTGGCAGGGGTCGATACGCAGTATTTT.

V and J are TRBV3-1 (or the pseudogene TRBV3-2) and TRBJ2-5; TRBD2 matches at 14 bases. With V trimmed by 3 bases and J by 4 bases, 4 bases remained unmatched. The CDR3 extends over 16 amino acids. Per germline, CDR1 LGHDT and CDR2 YNNKEL (reference sequence). The CDR3 DNA is TGTGCCAGCAGCCAGGGACTAGCGGGGGCAAGAGAGACCCAGTACTTC. As protein: CASSQGLAGARETQYF.

The chain recombines TRBV2 with TRBJ2-2; 7 bases are shared with TRBD2. The length of the CDR3 is 13 residues. Germline V gene data show CDR1 as SNHLY and CDR2 as FYNNEI. V trimming: 8 bases; J trimming: 4 bases; junction bases outside the gene matches: 4. CDR3 nucleotide sequence: TGTGCCAGCCGCGGGGGTGGCACCGGGGAGCTGTTTTTT. Translation: CASRGGGTGELFF.

This clone appeared a single time. The CDR3 DNA reads as TGTGCCAGCAGCTTAGAATGGGGTATGGGGAACACTGAAGCTTTCTTT. Its translation is CASSLEWGMGNTEAFF. V usage is TRBV11-3 and J usage is TRBJ1-1, with D uncertain. This CDR3 comprises 16 residues. V gave up 0 bases and J gave up 1 base, with 12 bases separating them. Germline-derived CDR1 and CDR2 are SGHNT and YENEEA.

The chain has TRBV7-2 and TRBJ2-5, with 7 nucleotides matching TRBD2. Germline V gives CDR1 SGHTA, CDR2 FQGNSA. J lost 3 bases, V lost 6 bases, and 1 base had no gene match. This CDR3 has 12 amino acids. The DNA of the CDR3 is TGTGCCAGCAGGAGCGGGGAAGAGACCCAGTACTTC. Protein product: CASRSGEETQYF.

The chain employs TRBV9 and TRBJ1-1; D ambiguous. Germline CDR1 SGDLS, CDR2 YYNGEE. The CDR3 covers 15 residues. V lost 0 bases and J 0 bases, leaving 9 bases between the germline ends. CDR3 in DNA: TGTGCCAGCAGCGTAGGTCTGGGTATGAACACTGAAGCTTTCTTT. Residues: CASSVGLGMNTEAFF.

The genes are TRBV9 and TRBJ1-3; D uncertain. This CDR3 region has 15 residues. V gave up 0 bases and J gave up 2 bases, with 9 bases separating them. Looked up from germline, CDR1 is SGDLS and CDR2 is YYNGEE. CDR3 residues: CASSVERAAGNTIYF. The CDR3 coding sequence is TGTGCCAGCAGCGTAGAACGCGCGGCTGGAAACACCATATATTTT.

This chain connects TRBV11-3 to TRBJ2-3, with 12 bases fitting TRBD1. Trimming took 1 base from V and 3 from J; bases not matched to a gene: 2. The length of the CDR3 is 16 residues. Germline lookup yields CDR1 SGHNT and CDR2 YENEEA. The CDR3 spells CASSLGDRGRTDTQYF. CDR3 in DNA: TGTGCCAGCAGCTTAGGGGACAGGGGGCGTACAGATACGCAGTATTTT. Drawing the rest from reference TRBV11-3 and TRBJ2-3, the complete variable domain is EAGVVQSPRYKIIEKKQPVAFWCNPISGHNTLYWYLQNLGQGPELLIRYENEEAVDDSQLPKDRFSAERLKGVDSTLKIQPAELGDSAVYLCASSLGDRGRTDTQYFGPGTRLTVL.

The CDR3 region is CASRPASVSNQPQHF. The CDR3, as DNA: TGTGCCAGCAGACCCGCGTCGGTGAGCAATCAGCCCCAGCATTTT. The J gene is TRBJ1-5, the V gene TRBV6-5; no firm D call. Trimming left V 6 bases short and J 1 base short, with 13 bases between. The CDR3 totals 15 residues. Germline V gene sequence: CDR1 MNHEY, CDR2 SVGAGI.